The rows below give T cell receptor beta chains drawn from one sample of a study of shared clonotypes between healthy human individuals. Measured with immunoSEQ multiplex PCR; TCRdb has only the in-frame clones, and not every one. The repertoire holds approximately 2,000,000 clones, with about nine tenths as singletons. Sequencing used naive CD4+ T cells from PBMCs. The receptors originated from a man in his late teens or twenties in good health. Some clones in this sample may be carry-over from other donors' samples. Both conserved end residues are part of each CDR3. D genes are given only for firm matches. Part of the rows lack a size; the others show once, few, many or a class for expanded clones.

V	size	J	D	CDR3	DNA
TRBV19	NA	TRBJ1-4	TRBD1	CASSADRGREKLFF	TGTGCCAGTAGTGCTGACAGGGGGCGTGAAAAACTGTTTTTT
TRBV7-8	NA	TRBJ1-5	NA	CASSLEGSNQPQHF	TGTGCCAGCAGCTTAGAAGGTAGCAATCAGCCCCAGCATTTT
TRBV7-9	once	TRBJ2-6	NA	CASSLSDRVANVLTF	TGTGCCAGCAGCTTAAGCGACCGGGTGGCCAACGTCCTGACTTTC
TRBV7-2	NA	TRBJ1-4	NA	CASSLALYNEKLFF	TGTGCCAGCAGCTTAGCACTTTACAATGAAAAACTGTTTTTT
TRBV5-6	NA	TRBJ2-1	NA	CASSLVATSSYNEQFF	TGTGCCAGCAGCTTGGTAGCCACGAGCTCCTACAATGAGCAGTTCTTC
TRBV4-3	NA	TRBJ2-7	TRBD1	CASSQNDRAQYEQYF	TGCGCCAGCAGCCAGAACGACAGGGCACAATACGAGCAGTACTTC
TRBV5-4	NA	TRBJ2-2	NA	CASSSGLGHTGELFF	TGTGCCAGCAGCTCCGGACTTGGACACACCGGGGAGCTGTTTTTT
TRBV9	NA	TRBJ2-7	NA	CASSVEGVEDGEQYF	TGTGCCAGCAGCGTAGAGGGGGTCGAGGATGGCGAGCAGTACTTC
TRBV5-4	NA	TRBJ1-2	NA	CASSLQGHGYTF	TGTGCCAGCAGCTTACAGGGTCATGGCTACACCTTC
TRBV7-9	NA	TRBJ1-2	TRBD1	CASSSSGGQVLFDTF	TGTGCCAGCAGCTCTAGTGGGGGACAGGTCCTTTTTGACACCTTC
TRBV2	NA	TRBJ1-3	NA	CASTITWGEGNTIYF	TGTGCCAGCACCATAACATGGGGAGAAGGAAACACCATATATTTT
TRBV4-3	once	TRBJ2-5	TRBD2	CASSQGSQTSGRGETQYF	TGCGCCAGCAGCCAAGGGTCACAGACTAGCGGGAGGGGGGAGACCCAGTACTTC
TRBV5-4	NA	TRBJ2-7	TRBD2	CASSLEASGGVSYEQYF	TGTGCCAGCAGCTTGGAGGCTAGCGGGGGGGTCTCCTACGAGCAGTACTTC
TRBV7-2	NA	TRBJ2-2	NA	CASSLLNGNTGELFF	TGTGCCAGCAGCTTGTTGAATGGGAACACCGGGGAGCTGTTTTTT
TRBV7-8	NA	TRBJ2-1	NA	CASSFGFEQFF	TGTGCCAGCAGCTTTGGATTTGAGCAGTTCTTC
TRBV28	NA	TRBJ2-7	TRBD2	CASGGGDHEQYF	TGTGCCAGCGGGGGGGGAGACCACGAGCAGTACTTC
TRBV5-1	NA	TRBJ2-1	NA	CASSLASQIPLYNEQFF	TGCGCCAGCAGCTTAGCATCACAGATCCCCCTTTACAATGAGCAGTTCTTC
TRBV4-2	NA	TRBJ2-7	NA	CASSQDTPYEQYF	TGTGCCAGCAGCCAAGATACTCCCTACGAGCAGTACTTC
TRBV5-1	NA	TRBJ2-3	NA	CASSLTSRPDTQYF	TGCGCCAGCAGCTTGACGTCTAGACCAGATACGCAGTATTTT
TRBV7-3	NA	TRBJ2-1	TRBD2	CASSLTGLAGDNEQFF	TGTGCCAGCAGCTTAACGGGGCTAGCGGGCGACAATGAGCAGTTCTTC
TRBV4-3	NA	TRBJ2-2	TRBD2	CASSQFRGLAGNTGELFF	TGCGCCAGCAGCCAATTTAGGGGACTAGCGGGAAACACCGGGGAGCTGTTTTTT
TRBV11-2	NA	TRBJ2-1	NA	CATETGSYNEQFF	TGTGCCACCGAGACTGGGTCCTACAATGAGCAGTTCTTC
TRBV7-2	NA	TRBJ2-7	TRBD2	CASSLDRGLAPEQYF	TGTGCCAGCAGCTTAGACCGGGGACTAGCCCCCGAGCAGTACTTC
TRBV19	NA	TRBJ2-3	NA	CASSTSSDTQYF	TGTGCCAGTAGTACGAGCTCAGATACGCAGTATTTT
TRBV15	NA	TRBJ1-1	TRBD1	CATSRDLGRGANTEAFF	TGTGCCACCAGCAGAGATCTGGGCAGGGGGGCGAACACTGAAGCTTTCTTT
TRBV6-1	NA	TRBJ2-7	TRBD2	CASSERTSGRAWGYEQYF	TGTGCCAGCAGTGAGCGGACTAGCGGGAGGGCCTGGGGCTACGAGCAGTACTTC
TRBV29-1	NA	TRBJ1-1	NA	CSVFGSTSTEAFF	TGCAGCGTCTTTGGGTCAACGTCCACTGAAGCTTTCTTT
TRBV9	NA	TRBJ1-2	NA	CASSARQVPLYGYTF	TGTGCCAGCAGCGCCCGACAGGTCCCTCTCTATGGCTACACCTTC
TRBV19	NA	TRBJ2-7	TRBD1	CASSIDDRGVEGEQYF	TGTGCCAGTAGTATAGATGACAGGGGCGTAGAAGGAGAGCAGTACTTC
TRBV7-6	NA	TRBJ2-1	TRBD2	CASSTSGRNNEQFF	TGTGCCAGCAGCACTAGCGGGAGAAACAATGAGCAGTTCTTC
TRBV11-2	NA	TRBJ1-2	NA	CASSPGTSYGYTF	TGTGCCAGCAGTCCCGGGACGTCCTATGGCTACACCTTC
TRBV18	NA	TRBJ2-6	NA	CASSPTDSSGANVLTF	TGTGCCAGCTCACCGACGGACAGCTCTGGGGCCAACGTCCTGACTTTC
TRBV5-1	NA	TRBJ1-4	TRBD1	CASSLGGGLNEKLFF	TGCGCCAGCAGCTTGGGAGGGGGCCTCAATGAAAAACTGTTTTTT
TRBV25-1	NA	TRBJ2-3	NA	CASSREWVTDTQYF	TGTGCCAGCAGCAGGGAATGGGTCACAGATACGCAGTATTTT
TRBV7-3	NA	TRBJ2-1	NA	CASSLTPDAYNEQFF	TGTGCCAGCAGCTTAACCCCGGATGCATACAATGAGCAGTTCTTC
TRBV9	NA	TRBJ2-7	NA	CASSVAGPYEQYF	TGTGCCAGCAGCGTCGCAGGACCCTACGAGCAGTACTTC